Detailed here is one TCR beta chain. Its antigen remains unidentified. Template switching, a step in the protocol, added a universal primer site, and cDNA carried unique molecular identifiers. From the 5' RACE reads, TCRdb called clonotypes with MiXCR, one entry per CDR3 protein. This table has 400,000 to 500,000 distinct CDR3 sequences, approximately 14% appearing once. Germline CDR1 reads SEHNR; CDR2 reads FQNEAQ (reference sequence). V gave up 5 bases and J gave up 7 bases; unmatched junction bases: 9. The CDR3 covers 15 residues. These data come from a study of identical twins. General observations from the study: Out-of-frame alpha sequences common to twins were enriched for low generation probability. Abundant cord blood beta clonotypes carried fewer insertions; memory repertoires showed none.

The same sample was also used in a study of yellow fever vaccine responses in identical twins.

Source material: CD4+ T cells sorted from blood. The TCR originated in a woman between 18 and 29 years old in good health. J is TRBJ2-7 and V is TRBV7-9; TRBD2 matches at 12 bases. The chain's CDR3 is CASSQVTSGRDEQYF. In nucleotides, the CDR3 is TGTGCCAGCAGCCAAGTGACTAGCGGGAGAGATGAGCAGTACTTC.